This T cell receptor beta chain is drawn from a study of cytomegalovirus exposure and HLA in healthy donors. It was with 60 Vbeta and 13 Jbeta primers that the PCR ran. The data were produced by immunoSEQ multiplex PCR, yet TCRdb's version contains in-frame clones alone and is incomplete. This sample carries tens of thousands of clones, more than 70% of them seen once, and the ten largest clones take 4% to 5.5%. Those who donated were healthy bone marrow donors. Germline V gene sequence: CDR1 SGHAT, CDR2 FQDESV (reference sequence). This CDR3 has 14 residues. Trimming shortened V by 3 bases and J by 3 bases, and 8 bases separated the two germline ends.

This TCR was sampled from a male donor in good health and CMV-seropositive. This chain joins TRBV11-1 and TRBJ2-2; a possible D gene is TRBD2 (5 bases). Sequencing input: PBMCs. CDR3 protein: CASSFERDTGELFF. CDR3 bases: TGTGCCAGCAGCTTTGAGAGGGACACCGGGGAGCTGTTTTTT.